This record concerns one T cell receptor (beta chain) sequence. Its antigen is unknown. One base away there is no much larger clone; base qualities are not given. Using the deep immunoSEQ assay, TCR CDR3 regions were amplified from genomic DNA by multiplex PCR. Extracted genomic DNA from each cell subset was spread evenly across all wells of several immunoSEQ 96-well plates, with each plate serving as a replicate. For sorted subsets, 150 to 250 ng genomic DNA, equal to approximately 30,000 T cell genomes, was loaded into each replicate PCR. Purified libraries were quantified with a Qubit 3.0 fluorometer, sized on a Bioanalyzer 2100, and re-quantified with the KAPA Library Quantification kit. A separate single-read 150-cycle Illumina NextSeq 550 flow cell was used to sequence each immunoSEQ 96-well plate. As for the authors' bioinformatics: The immunoSEQ output contained only junctional sequences without quality scores, so filtering could not match that applied to full-length reads. To assign V/J genes and CDR3, sequences were annotated using PyIR, a Python wrapper for IgBLAST v1.9, with IMGT germline references. Any read was removed if the V/J assignment was weak (E-value above 1e-6), the CDR3 was missing, or the read contained stop codons, out-of-frame junctions, or ambiguous translated residues. A V3J clonotype was defined by an identical inferred V gene, J gene, and CDR3 amino acid sequence. To compute the percentage overlap between repertoires, the number of shared unique clonotypes was divided by the size of the smaller repertoire. Repertoire richness was assessed with RTK rarefaction, the Chao1 estimator, and Recon v2.1 estimates of unobserved clonotypes. Generation probabilities were computed with OLGA for all TCRbeta clonotypes obtained by the gDNA method from several donors. Held by TCRdb, this immuneACCESS table contains in-frame sequences only and omits some clones. Under half of the omission traces to an unresolved V gene where checked; the cause of the rest is unknown. The V and J calls and clone size were taken over from that table, and D and trimming were inferred from the DNA. A total of approximately 640,000 clones appear in this sample, less than 95% of them only once. The biggest ten clones account for 34% of the sample.

The data derive from a study of shared clonotypes between healthy human individuals (dated by TCRdb to about 2020). Broadly, across the study: The cohort comprised a couple of women and three men aged 18 to 49 years. To estimate repertoire size and how much clonotype sharing occurs between individuals, the study deeply sequenced the blood TCR repertoires of about 5 healthy adults. For each donor, three plates each were used for CD4 naive and CD4 memory, two plates were used for CD8 naive, and one plate was used for CD8 memory. Different laboratories and diverse techniques were used to prepare libraries and sequence TCR repertoires, to increase sequencing depth and limit assay-specific biases. Per donor, leukapheresis produced somewhere between about 0.94 and 9.5 billion PBMCs. General conclusions and limits of the study: Based on pairwise subsampling, the degree of clonotype sharing among donors was expected to be affected by sequencing depth. The genetic and exposure-history diversity represented was limited by the small number of donors. Estimated clonotype richness was generally larger for naive than for memory subsets. Rarefaction of sorted-subset datasets indicated incomplete sequencing despite the large sequencing depth. Across a handful of donors, around 5% of naive CD4, roughly 3.3% of naive CD8, roughly 2.3% of memory CD4, and under 0.45% of memory CD8 clonotypes were shared. Clonotypes shared by all four sorted-subset donors showed higher generation probabilities than non-shared clonotypes. Sampling was limited to blood, and TCR repertoires in tissue likely differ from TCR repertoires in blood.

The donors were healthy, HIV-negative adults who had no recently reported acute infections or vaccinations. Only Caucasian adults living in Nashville, Tennessee, USA were represented among the donors. CD8 memory samples combined magnetically selected CD45RO+ cells with CCR7-negative CD45RA+ effector memory (TemRA) cells. Blood was collected by leukapheresis, and PBMCs were isolated by Ficoll-Histopaque density gradient centrifugation and then cryopreserved in liquid nitrogen vapor phase. Analytical flow cytometry was used to check the purity and quantity of each magnetically sorted T cell population. Genomic DNA was isolated from each sorted fraction and quantified by UV absorbance on a Nanodrop 2000c. Counted from cysteine to phenylalanine, this CDR3 has 14 amino acids. The entry retains the CDR3 DNA only, 42 bases that are in frame from base 1. Reading the germline V gene (reference sequence) gives CDR1 MNHEY and CDR2 SMNVEV. V is shortened by 3 bases, J by 6 bases, and the region joining them spans 12 bases.

The sequencing input was memory CD8+ T cells from PBMCs. The cell subset or site label here, explained by the study, means: CD45RO+ cells pooled with CCR7-negative TemRA cells. The chain joins TRBV27 to TRBJ2-1, with the D gene uncertain. The sequence was obtained from a man in his late teens or twenties in good health. Some clones in this sample may be carry-over from other donors' samples. CDR3 reads: CASSFRVWGNEQFF. Here is the DNA: TGTGCCAGCAGTTTTAGGGTCTGGGGCAATGAGCAGTTCTTC.